One sample yielded the 2 T cell receptor beta chains listed below, sequenced in a study of blood T cells in healthy people across ages. Sample-barcoded 5' priming and a J-beta primer mix drove a second PCR of about 6 to 12 cycles. TCRdb called the 5' RACE reads again in MiXCR, with one record for every CDR3 protein. Of 550,000 to 650,000 distinct CDR3 sequences listed, roughly 31% were seen once; the top ten hold 15% to 18%. The source material was blood. The receptors derive from an elderly woman in good health.

The table lists this clonotype with a few counts. This chain connects TRBV7-2 to TRBJ2-5; D is perhaps TRBD1 (7 bases). Germline assignment: CDR1 SGHTA and CDR2 FQGNSA. Trimming stripped 7 bases from V and 11 bases from J, with 23 bases between. The CDR3 loop spans 14 amino acids. This chain's CDR3 is CASTRGQDYNEQYF. CDR3 in DNA: TGTGCCAGCACCCGTGGACAGGACTACAATGAGCAGTACTTC.

The gene calls are TRBV30 and TRBJ1-2; D is ambiguous. Germline CDR1 GTSNPN, CDR2 SVGIG (reference sequence). V was shortened by 0 bases and J by 4 bases, with 6 bases between the two germline ends. The CDR3 runs 12 residues. The CDR3 region has the DNA TGTGCCTGGAGTGTACGGTCCTATGGCTACACCTTC. Its translation: CAWSVRSYGYTF.